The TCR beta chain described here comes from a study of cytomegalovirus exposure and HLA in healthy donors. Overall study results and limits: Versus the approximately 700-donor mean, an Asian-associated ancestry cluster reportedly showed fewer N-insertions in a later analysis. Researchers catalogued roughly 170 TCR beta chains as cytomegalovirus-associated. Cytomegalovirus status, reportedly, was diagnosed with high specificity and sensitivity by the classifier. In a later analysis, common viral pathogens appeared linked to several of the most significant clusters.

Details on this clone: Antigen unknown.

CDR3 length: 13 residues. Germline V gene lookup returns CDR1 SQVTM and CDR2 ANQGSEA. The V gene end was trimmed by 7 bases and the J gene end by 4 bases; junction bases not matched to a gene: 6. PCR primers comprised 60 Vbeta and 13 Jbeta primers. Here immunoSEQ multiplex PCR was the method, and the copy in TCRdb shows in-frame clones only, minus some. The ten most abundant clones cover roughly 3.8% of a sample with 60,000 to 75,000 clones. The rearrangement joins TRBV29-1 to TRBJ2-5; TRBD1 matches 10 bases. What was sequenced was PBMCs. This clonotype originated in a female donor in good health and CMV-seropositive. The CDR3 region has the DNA TGCAGCGGTACGACAGGGGGCGCAGAGACCCAGTACTTC. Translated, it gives CSGTTGGAETQYF. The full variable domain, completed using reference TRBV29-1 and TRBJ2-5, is SAVISQKPSRDICQRGTSLTIQCQVDSQVTMMFWYRQQPGQSLTLIATANQGSEATYESGFVIDKFPISRPNLTFSTLTVSNMSPEDSSIYLCSGTTGGAETQYFGPGTRLLVL.